The next 29 T cell receptor beta chains were all read from a single sample in a study of blood T cell repertoires in COVID-19. The data were produced by immunoSEQ multiplex PCR, yet TCRdb's version contains in-frame clones alone and is incomplete. Seen here are fewer than 300,000 clones, over 70% observed once, and the top ten hold about 3.5%. The source material was peripheral blood. These receptors originate from a woman older than 75 with acute or convalescent COVID-19.

This chain joins TRBV7-7 and TRBJ2-5, with D hard to call. Germline CDR1 and CDR2: SSHAT and FNYEAQ (reference sequence). The CDR3 is 15 residues long. The V end lost 0 bases, the J end lost 1 base, and 9 bases lay between the germline ends. CDR3: CASSLAAGTQETQYF. CDR3 in DNA: TGTGCCAGCAGCTTAGCGGCAGGCACCCAAGAGACCCAGTACTTC.

The J gene is TRBJ1-2, the V gene TRBV19, with a weak D call TRBD1 (6 bases). Trimming removed 7 bases from V and 3 bases from J, with 15 bases in between. The CDR3 covers 14 residues. Germline-derived CDR1 and CDR2 are LNHDA and SQIVND (reference sequence). The CDR3 spells CASTPGHRDYGYTF. The CDR3 DNA reads as TGTGCCAGTACCCCCGGGCACAGGGACTATGGCTACACCTTC.

The chain has TRBV10-3 and TRBJ1-4, with a tentative D call TRBD1 (6 bases). The CDR3 is made up of 14 amino acids. From germline, CDR1 is ENHRY and CDR2 SYGVKD. Trimming took off 3 bases at V and 8 bases at J, with 13 bases between the two ends. CDR3 in DNA: TGTGCCATCAGTGACGGACAGTTAGGGGAAAAACTGTTTTTT. This translates into CAISDGQLGEKLFF.

The V gene is TRBV6-5, the J gene TRBJ1-2; 8 bases are a match to TRBD1. Germline CDR1 and CDR2: MNHEY and SVGAGI. The CDR3 has 14 residues. Unmatched junction bases numbered 5, after V lost 4 bases and J lost 4 bases. The CDR3 sequence is CASSSRGPAYGYTF. The CDR3 DNA reads as TGTGCCAGCAGTTCCAGGGGGCCGGCCTATGGCTACACCTTC.

The chain recombines TRBV19 with TRBJ2-7, with TRBD2 matching over 14 bases. V shed 6 bases and J 3 bases; nucleotides not matched to a gene: 4. Germline loops: CDR1 LNHDA, CDR2 SQIVND (reference sequence). The CDR3 spans 15 residues. The CDR3 reads CASSRGTSGSYEQYF. In nucleotides, the CDR3 is TGTGCCAGTAGCAGAGGGACTAGCGGGAGCTACGAGCAGTACTTC.

The genes are TRBV5-1 and TRBJ1-3, with D hard to call. V lost 8 bases and J lost 4, with 10 bases in between. The CDR3 contains 12 residues. Germline CDR1 SGHRS, CDR2 YFSETQ. In nucleotides, the CDR3 is TGCGCCAGTTCTGGCGGAGGAAACACCATATATTTT. Amino acid sequence: CASSGGGNTIYF.

This clone was found once. The genes are TRBV12-5 and TRBJ2-1, with D unresolved. The CDR3 runs to 13 residues. Germline CDR1 reads LGHNT; CDR2 reads FRNRAP. V was trimmed by 4 bases and J by 3 bases, leaving 7 bases between them. CDR3 in amino acids: CASGSPNYNEQFF. In DNA form, the CDR3 reads TGTGCTAGTGGTTCCCCAAACTACAATGAGCAGTTCTTC. The whole variable domain, remainder taken from reference TRBV12-5 and TRBJ2-1, is DARVTQTPRHKVTEMGQEVTMRCQPILGHNTVFWYRQTMMQGLELLAYFRNRAPLDDSGMPKDRFSAEMPDATLATLKIQPSEPRDSAVYFCASGSPNYNEQFFGPGTRLTVL.

This chain connects TRBV7-9 to TRBJ1-2; 9 nucleotides match TRBD1. Germline assignment: CDR1 SEHNR and CDR2 FQNEAQ (reference sequence). Losses at the gene ends were 5 bases for V and 6 bases for J; bases not matched to a gene: 10. CDR3 length: 15 amino acids. The CDR3 nucleotides are TGTGCCAGCAGCCTATTCGACAGGGGGTTTCATGGCTACACCTTC. It encodes CASSLFDRGFHGYTF.

V is TRBV7-9 and J is TRBJ2-2; 7 nucleotides agree with TRBD2. The CDR3 has 16 residues. Trimming removed 0 bases from V and 3 bases from J; junction bases left unmatched: 4. Germline V gene data show CDR1 as SEHNR and CDR2 as FQNEAQ (reference sequence). The CDR3 sequence: CASSLAGGGDTGELFF. The CDR3 DNA follows: TGTGCCAGCAGCTTAGCAGGCGGGGGAGACACCGGGGAGCTGTTTTTT. The full variable domain, its missing parts supplied by reference TRBV7-9 and TRBJ2-2, is DTGVSQNPRHKITKRGQNVTFRCDPISEHNRLYWYRQTLGQGPEFLTYFQNEAQLEKSRLLSDRFSAERPKGSFSTLEIQRTEQGDSAMYLCASSLAGGGDTGELFFGEGSRLTVL.

The chain recombines TRBV9 with TRBJ2-7, with a tentative D call TRBD2 (7 bases). This CDR3 has 13 amino acids. V was clipped by 0 bases and J by 6 bases, with 10 bases between them. CDR1 is SGDLS and CDR2 is YYNGEE in the germline V gene. The CDR3 sequence is CASSVVGGAEQYF. The CDR3 DNA follows: TGTGCCAGCAGCGTAGTGGGGGGGGCCGAGCAGTACTTC.

This chain joins TRBV2 and TRBJ2-7, with D perhaps TRBD2 (7 bases). CDR1 is SNHLY and CDR2 is FYNNEI in the germline V gene. The V end lost 6 bases, the J end lost 7 bases, and 16 bases lay between the germline ends. The length of the CDR3 is 13 residues. This chain's CDR3 is CASRVVQGGEQYF. Here the CDR3 DNA reads TGTGCCAGCAGGGTAGTACAGGGAGGGGAGCAGTACTTC.

This rearrangement joins TRBV5-1 to TRBJ1-1; D remains ambiguous. The germline V gene has CDR1 SGHRS and CDR2 YFSETQ. The V gene lost 0 bases and the J gene lost 9 bases, with 24 bases spanning the gap. This CDR3 region has 17 residues. For the CDR3, the DNA is TGCGCCAGCAGCTTGGCCCTCAGCCAGGCGTTATCGGTTAAAGCTTTCTTT. Translated, it gives CASSLALSQALSVKAFF.

This chain connects TRBV10-3 to TRBJ2-3; no firm D call. The length of the CDR3 is 15 residues. Germline CDR1 ENHRY, CDR2 SYGVKD. The ends were cut back, 2 bases at V and 7 bases at J, with 16 bases in the middle. The CDR3 bases are TGTGCCATCAGTGAGGCGAGCGTGGGTATTAATACGCAGTATTTT. Translating it yields CAISEASVGINTQYF.

The chain couples TRBV6-5 to TRBJ2-7; D remains ambiguous. Trimming removed 1 base at V and 5 bases at J, with 12 bases between. This CDR3 comprises 14 residues. Germline lookup yields CDR1 MNHEY and CDR2 SVGAGI. The CDR3 spells CASSYFRSADEQYF. The CDR3 bases are TGTGCCAGCAGTTACTTCCGGTCCGCGGACGAGCAGTACTTC.

Here the CDR3 reads CASSNREGYGYTF. CDR3 nucleotide sequence: TGTGCCAGCAGTAACAGGGAGGGCTATGGCTACACCTTC. This chain uses TRBV6-5 with TRBJ1-2; maybe TRBD1 (6 bases). CDR3 length: 13 residues. Per germline, CDR1 MNHEY and CDR2 SVGAGI. Trimming left V 5 bases short and J 4 bases short, with 11 bases between.

For this clone: The same CDR3 also results from other DNA sequences found in this sample. The chain recombines TRBV5-6 with TRBJ1-2, with D possibly being TRBD1 (5 bases). With 3 bases removed from V and 5 bases from J, the gap between germline ends came to 11 bases. The length of the CDR3 is 13 residues. Germline lookup yields CDR1 SGHDT and CDR2 YYEEEE. The CDR3 coding sequence is TGTGCCAGCAGCTCCGGACAAAATTATGGCTACACCTTC. This encodes CASSSGQNYGYTF.

This clone was seen just once. The chain carries TRBV6-5 and TRBJ1-3; D not certain. Trimming took off 0 bases at V and 1 base at J, with 10 bases between the two ends. The CDR3 spans 16 residues. Germline V lookup: CDR1 MNHEY, CDR2 SVGAGI. CDR3: CASSYSSERSGNTIYF. CDR3 DNA sequence: TGTGCCAGCAGTTACTCGTCAGAAAGATCTGGAAACACCATATATTTT.

This rearrangement joins TRBV7-9 to TRBJ2-2, with no clear D. V was cut by 1 base and J by 0 bases, with 12 bases left in between. Germline CDR1 SEHNR, CDR2 FQNEAQ (reference sequence). The CDR3 runs to 17 residues. DNA of the CDR3: TGTGCCAGCAGCTTAGATCCTCGTTTAACGAACACCGGGGAGCTGTTTTTT. Its translation: CASSLDPRLTNTGELFF.

This chain's CDR3 is CASRGQTENNSPLHF. The CDR3 DNA follows: TGTGCCAGCAGGGGACAGACTGAGAATAATTCACCCCTCCACTTT. The V call is TRBV2, the J call TRBJ1-6; 7 bases fit TRBD1. The length of the CDR3 is 15 residues. Losses at the gene ends were 6 bases for V and 5 bases for J; bases not matched to a gene: 7. Germline V CDR1 and CDR2: SNHLY, FYNNEI.

The chain employs TRBV9 and TRBJ2-2; 7 bases match TRBD1. The CDR3 is 15 amino acids. Losses at the gene ends were 3 bases for V and 7 bases for J; bases not matched to a gene: 9. Germline CDR1 and CDR2: SGDLS and YYNGEE. The CDR3 coding sequence is TGTGCCAGCAGCGCCGACAGGGTCGGTAGCGGGGAGCTGTTTTTT. This translates into CASSADRVGSGELFF.

V and J are TRBV5-5 and TRBJ2-3; 9 bases agree with TRBD2. Germline CDR1 is SGHKS and CDR2 is YYEKEE (reference sequence). The V segment lost 4 bases and the J segment 3 bases; nucleotides outside the gene matches: 3. The CDR3 spans 14 residues. This CDR3 reads CASSEGLATDTQYF. CDR3 DNA: TGTGCCAGCAGCGAGGGACTAGCTACAGATACGCAGTATTTT.

V gene TRBV19 combines with J gene TRBJ1-2; D is perhaps TRBD1 (5 bases). The CDR3 runs 17 residues. V gave up 5 bases and J gave up 5 bases, with 24 bases separating them. CDR1 and CDR2 from the germline V gene are LNHDA and SQIVND (reference sequence). In DNA, the CDR3 is TGTGCCAGTAGTCGTCCGGGGGATGGGGCCGGCGTGTATGGCTACACCTTC. This encodes CASSRPGDGAGVYGYTF.

The J gene is TRBJ2-7, the V gene TRBV2, with TRBD1 matching 7 bases. With 4 bases clipped from V and 7 bases from J, the junction kept 19 bases outside the gene matches. The germline gives CDR1 SNHLY, CDR2 FYNNEI. There are 17 residues in the CDR3. The CDR3 DNA is TGTGCCAGCAGTGCCGGGACAGAAGTACACTTCCGGGGAGAGCAGTACTTC. Protein product: CASSAGTEVHFRGEQYF.

The V call is TRBV2, the J call TRBJ1-4; tentatively, D is TRBD1 (5 bases). Trimming removed 8 bases from V and 5 bases from J, with 15 bases in between. The CDR3 runs 14 residues. The germline CDR1 and CDR2 sequences are SNHLY and FYNNEI. CDR3 in amino acids: CASEPGIRNEKLFF. As DNA, the CDR3 is TGTGCCAGCGAGCCAGGGATTAGAAATGAAAAACTGTTTTTT. The whole variable domain, remainder taken from reference TRBV2 and TRBJ1-4, is EPEVTQTPSHQVTQMGQEVILRCVPISNHLYFYWYRQILGQKVEFLVSFYNNEISEKSEIFDDQFSVERPDGSNFTLKIRSTKLEDSAMYFCASEPGIRNEKLFFGSGTQLSVL.

Turning to this clone: This sample also contains other DNA sequences that code for the same CDR3. The chain links TRBV3-1 (or the pseudogene TRBV3-2) to TRBJ1-1; D call uncertain. The V gene lost 1 base and the J gene lost 5 bases, with 8 bases spanning the gap. The CDR3 runs to 13 residues. Germline V CDR1 and CDR2: LGHDT, YNNKEL (reference sequence). The CDR3 nucleotides read TGTGCCAGCAGCCAAGGGAGAGGGACTGAAGCTTTCTTT. Its translation is CASSQGRGTEAFF.

The rearrangement joins TRBV9 to TRBJ1-6; D is uncertain. V was trimmed by 3 bases and J by 0 bases, leaving 10 bases between them. Germline V CDR1 and CDR2: SGDLS, YYNGEE. The CDR3 is 16 amino acids. The CDR3, as DNA: TGTGCCAGCAGCGCGGGAGGATACTCCTATAATTCACCCCTCCACTTT. It encodes CASSAGGYSYNSPLHF.

V and J are TRBV6-5 and TRBJ2-3; D is uncertain. Germline loops: CDR1 MNHEY, CDR2 SVGAGI. Trimming removed 6 bases at V and 6 bases at J, with 7 bases between. CDR3 length equals 11 residues. Written as DNA, the CDR3 is TGTGCCAGCAGCAACGGGGATACGCAGTATTTT. Translation gives CASSNGDTQYF.

This clone was counted a single time. Other nucleotide sequences in the sample specify the same CDR3. This chain connects TRBV29-1 to TRBJ2-3; 7 bases align to TRBD2. With V trimmed by 6 bases and J by 1 base, 4 bases remained unmatched. Germline CDR1 and CDR2: SQVTM and ANQGSEA. The CDR3 contains 13 residues. The CDR3: CSVGRGGTDTQYF. DNA of the CDR3: TGCAGCGTCGGACGGGGGGGCACAGATACGCAGTATTTT.

V is TRBV12-5 and J is TRBJ2-5, with D possibly TRBD2 on 5 matching bases. Per germline, CDR1 LGHNT and CDR2 FRNRAP. The length of the CDR3 is 17 residues. V was shortened by 0 bases and J by 0 bases, with 14 bases between the two germline ends. The CDR3 coding sequence is TGTGCTAGTGGTTTGGTACTAGGAGCGGCGTACCAAGAGACCCAGTACTTC. Its translation: CASGLVLGAAYQETQYF.